The table lists the clone carrying this TCR beta chain with a few counts. Germline V CDR1 and CDR2: SQVTM, ANQGSEA. Trimming stripped 7 bases from V and 6 bases from J, with 19 bases between. The CDR3 runs to 14 residues. The second PCR ran about 6 to 12 cycles with a sample-barcoded 5' primer and J-beta primers. A single record per CDR3 protein comes from TCRdb applying MiXCR to the 5' RACE reads. The table includes around 1.7 million distinct CDR3 sequences, 28% detected once. This sample was included in a study of blood T cells in healthy people across ages. The chain joins TRBV29-1 to TRBJ2-1; D is perhaps TRBD2 (7 bases). This receptor was identified in a woman aged 25-40 years in good health. The sample was blood. DNA for the CDR3: TGCAGCGCTCCGGATCGGGGGGCGCGCAATGAGCAGTTCTTC. Its translation is CSAPDRGARNEQFF.